Below, 5 T cell receptor beta chains from the same sample are listed, as sequenced in a study of shared clonotypes between healthy human individuals. Profiling relied on immunoSEQ multiplex PCR, and the TCRdb table lists in-frame clones only, not all of them. The repertoire holds approximately 720,000 clones, roughly 78% seen once, with about 1.8% in the top ten. The sequenced sample was memory CD4+ T cells sorted from blood. Subset of the sample: CD45RA-negative fraction. These receptors came from a woman in her twenties or thirties in good health.

In this sample, this clone turned up once. V is TRBV6-5 and J is TRBJ2-5; 7 bases agree with TRBD1. With 6 bases clipped from V and 7 bases from J, the junction kept 8 bases outside the gene matches. Germline CDR1 reads MNHEY; CDR2 reads SVGAGI. The length of the CDR3 is 13 residues. The CDR3 loop is CASSAGQDGTQYF. The DNA of the CDR3 is TGTGCCAGCAGCGCTGGACAGGATGGGACCCAGTACTTC.

The chain is built from TRBV4-2 and TRBJ2-7; D might be TRBD2 (5 bases). V gave up 5 bases and J gave up 0 bases, with 11 bases separating them. CDR3 length: 14 amino acids. Germline lookup yields CDR1 LGHNA and CDR2 YNFKEQ. CDR3 sequence: CASSWAGSSYEQYF. In DNA, the CDR3 is TGTGCCAGCAGCTGGGCGGGCAGCTCCTACGAGCAGTACTTC.

The chain recombines TRBV7-9 with TRBJ2-3, with D maybe TRBD2 (5 bases). V gave up 1 base and J gave up 6 bases, with 14 bases separating them. The V gene's germline CDR1 is SEHNR and CDR2 FQNEAQ (reference sequence). The CDR3 has 15 amino acids. As DNA, the CDR3 is TGTGCCAGCAGCTTAGGGAGCGGAGGCGAGGATACGCAGTATTTT. The encoded protein is CASSLGSGGEDTQYF.

This clone was counted only a few times. The chain has TRBV28 and TRBJ1-3; weak D call: TRBD1 (5 bases). Germline lookup yields CDR1 MDHEN and CDR2 SYDVKM. This CDR3 is built from 16 residues. V gave up 4 bases and J gave up 2 bases, with 15 bases separating them. The CDR3 nucleotides read TGTGCCAGCAGTTCTCCTCGCAGGGAGACTGGAAACACCATATATTTT. Translation gives CASSSPRRETGNTIYF.

The chain links TRBV7-8 to TRBJ2-1, with D maybe TRBD2 (6 bases). The CDR3 is made up of 14 amino acids. Germline values: CDR1 SGHVS, CDR2 FQNEAQ. V was shortened by 4 bases and J by 6 bases, with 13 bases between the two germline ends. The CDR3 loop is CASSYSGTGNEQFF. For the CDR3, the DNA is TGTGCCAGCAGCTATTCCGGGACTGGCAATGAGCAGTTCTTC. Looking up the rest from reference TRBV7-8 and TRBJ2-1 gives the full variable domain: GAGVSQSPRYKVAKRGQDVALRCDPISGHVSLFWYQQALGQGPEFLTYFQNEAQLDKSGLPSDRFFAERPEGSVSTLKIQRTQQEDSAVYLCASSYSGTGNEQFFGPGTRLTVL.